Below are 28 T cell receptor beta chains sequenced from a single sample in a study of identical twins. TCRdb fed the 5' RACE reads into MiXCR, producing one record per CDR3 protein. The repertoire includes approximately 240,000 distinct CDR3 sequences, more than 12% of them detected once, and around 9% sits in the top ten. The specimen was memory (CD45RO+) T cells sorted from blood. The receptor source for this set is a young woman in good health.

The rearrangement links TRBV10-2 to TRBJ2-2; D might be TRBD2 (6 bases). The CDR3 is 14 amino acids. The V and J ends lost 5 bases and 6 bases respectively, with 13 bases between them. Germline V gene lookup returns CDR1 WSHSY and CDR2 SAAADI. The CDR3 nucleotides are TGCGCCAGCAGTCCGGGGGTGGTTTCCGGGGAGCTGTTTTTT. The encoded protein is CASSPGVVSGELFF.

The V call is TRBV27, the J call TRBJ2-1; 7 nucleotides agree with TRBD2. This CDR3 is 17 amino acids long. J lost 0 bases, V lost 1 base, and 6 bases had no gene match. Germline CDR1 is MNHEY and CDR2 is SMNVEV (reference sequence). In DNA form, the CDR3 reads TGTGCCAGCAGTTTATATATAGCGGGTAGCTCCTACAATGAGCAGTTCTTC. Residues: CASSLYIAGSSYNEQFF.

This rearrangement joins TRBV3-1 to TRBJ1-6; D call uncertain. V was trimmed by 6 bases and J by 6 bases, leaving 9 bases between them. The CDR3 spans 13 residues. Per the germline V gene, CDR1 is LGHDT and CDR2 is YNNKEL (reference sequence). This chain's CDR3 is CASSLTPNSPLHF. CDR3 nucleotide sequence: TGTGCCAGCAGTCTTACCCCTAATTCACCCCTCCACTTT.

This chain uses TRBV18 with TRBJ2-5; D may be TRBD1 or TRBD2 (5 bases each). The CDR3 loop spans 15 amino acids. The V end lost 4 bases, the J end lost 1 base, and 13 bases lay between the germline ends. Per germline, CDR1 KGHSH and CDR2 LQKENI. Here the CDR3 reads CASSQRRDGQETQYF. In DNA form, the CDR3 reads TGTGCCAGCTCACAAAGACGGGACGGCCAAGAGACCCAGTACTTC.

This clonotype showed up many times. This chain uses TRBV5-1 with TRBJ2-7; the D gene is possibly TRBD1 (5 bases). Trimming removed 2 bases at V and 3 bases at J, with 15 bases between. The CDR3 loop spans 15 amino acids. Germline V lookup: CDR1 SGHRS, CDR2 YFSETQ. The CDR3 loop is CASSFDSHPFYEQYF. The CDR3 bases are TGCGCCAGCAGCTTCGACAGCCACCCCTTCTACGAGCAGTACTTC.

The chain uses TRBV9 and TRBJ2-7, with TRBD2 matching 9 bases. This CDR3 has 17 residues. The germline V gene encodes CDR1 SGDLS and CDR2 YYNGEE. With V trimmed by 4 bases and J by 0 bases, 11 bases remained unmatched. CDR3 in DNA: TGTGCCAGCAGCCCCGCTGGGTCTAGCGGGATCTCCTACGAGCAGTACTTC. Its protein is CASSPAGSSGISYEQYF. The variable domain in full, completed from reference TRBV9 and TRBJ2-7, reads DSGVTQTPKHLITATGQRVTLRCSPRSGDLSVYWYQQSLDQGLQFLIQYYNGEERAKGNILERFSAQQFPDLHSELNLSSLELGDSALYFCASSPAGSSGISYEQYFGPGTRLTVT.

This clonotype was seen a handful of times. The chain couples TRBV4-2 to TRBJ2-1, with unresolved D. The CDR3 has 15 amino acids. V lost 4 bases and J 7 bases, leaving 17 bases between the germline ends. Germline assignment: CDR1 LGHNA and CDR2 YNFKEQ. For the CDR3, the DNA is TGTGCCAGCAGCCCCTACTGGGCAGCTGGGAATGAGCAGTTCTTC. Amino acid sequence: CASSPYWAAGNEQFF.

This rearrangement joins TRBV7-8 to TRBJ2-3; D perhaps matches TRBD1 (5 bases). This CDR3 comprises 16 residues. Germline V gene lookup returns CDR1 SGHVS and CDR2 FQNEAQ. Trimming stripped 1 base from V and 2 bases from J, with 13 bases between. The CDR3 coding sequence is TGTGCCAGCAGCTTAGGTGGACACGCAAACACAGATACGCAGTATTTT. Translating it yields CASSLGGHANTDTQYF.

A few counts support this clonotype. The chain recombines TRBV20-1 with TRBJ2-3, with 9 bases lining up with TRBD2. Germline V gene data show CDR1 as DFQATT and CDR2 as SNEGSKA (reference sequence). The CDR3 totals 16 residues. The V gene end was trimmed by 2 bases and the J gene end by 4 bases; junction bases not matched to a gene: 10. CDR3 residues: CSARPPLAGDADTQYF. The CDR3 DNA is TGCAGTGCTAGACCCCCGTTAGCGGGAGACGCAGATACGCAGTATTTT.

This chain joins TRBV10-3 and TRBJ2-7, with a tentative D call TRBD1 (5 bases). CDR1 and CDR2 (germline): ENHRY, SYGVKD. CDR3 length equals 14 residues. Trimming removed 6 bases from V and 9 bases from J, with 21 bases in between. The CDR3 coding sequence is TGTGCCATCAGGCCACCAGGGTCTAACTTCGGGCAGTACTTC. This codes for CAIRPPGSNFGQYF.

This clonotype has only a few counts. This chain's CDR3 is CASSRDSRAKNIQYF. The CDR3 nucleotides are TGCGCCAGCAGCCGGGACAGCAGAGCCAAAAACATTCAGTACTTC. The chain joins TRBV4-3 to TRBJ2-4, with 7 bases fitting TRBD1. With 4 bases clipped from V and 0 bases from J, the junction kept 3 bases outside the gene matches. The CDR3 loop spans 15 amino acids. Germline V gene data show CDR1 as LGHNA and CDR2 as YSLEER.

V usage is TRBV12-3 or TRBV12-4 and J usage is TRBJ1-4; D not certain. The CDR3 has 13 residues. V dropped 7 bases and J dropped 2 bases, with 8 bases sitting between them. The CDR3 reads CASKVSTNEKLFF. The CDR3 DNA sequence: TGTGCCAGCAAGGTGTCGACTAATGAAAAACTGTTTTTT.

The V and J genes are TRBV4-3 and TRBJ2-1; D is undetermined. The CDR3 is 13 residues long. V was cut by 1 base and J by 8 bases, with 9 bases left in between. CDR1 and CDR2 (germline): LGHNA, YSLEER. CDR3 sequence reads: CASSQGLSDEQFF. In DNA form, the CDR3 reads TGCGCCAGCAGCCAAGGGTTAAGCGATGAGCAGTTCTTC.

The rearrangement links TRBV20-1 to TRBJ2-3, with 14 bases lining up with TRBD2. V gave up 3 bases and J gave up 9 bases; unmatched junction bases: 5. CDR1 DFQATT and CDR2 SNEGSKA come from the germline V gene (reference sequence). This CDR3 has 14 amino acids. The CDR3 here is CSARSGLAGVTQYF. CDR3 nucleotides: TGCAGTGCTAGGTCGGGACTAGCGGGAGTGACGCAGTATTTT.

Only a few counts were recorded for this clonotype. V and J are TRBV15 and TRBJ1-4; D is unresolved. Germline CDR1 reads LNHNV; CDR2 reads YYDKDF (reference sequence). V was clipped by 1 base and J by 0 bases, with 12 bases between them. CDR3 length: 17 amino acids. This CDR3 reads CATSRAGGLATNEKLFF. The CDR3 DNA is TGTGCCACCAGCAGAGCTGGAGGACTCGCAACTAATGAAAAACTGTTTTTT.

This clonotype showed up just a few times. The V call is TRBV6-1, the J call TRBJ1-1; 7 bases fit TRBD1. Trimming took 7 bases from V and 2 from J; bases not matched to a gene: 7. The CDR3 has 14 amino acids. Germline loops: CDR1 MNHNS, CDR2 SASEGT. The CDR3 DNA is TGTGCCAGCATGCCGACAGGGTACAACACTGAAGCTTTCTTT. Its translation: CASMPTGYNTEAFF.

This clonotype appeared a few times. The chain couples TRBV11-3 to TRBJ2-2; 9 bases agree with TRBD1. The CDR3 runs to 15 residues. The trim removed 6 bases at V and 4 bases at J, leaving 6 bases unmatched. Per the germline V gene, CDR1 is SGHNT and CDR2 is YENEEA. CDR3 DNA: TGTGCCAGCAGGCGAGGGGACAGGGCCACCGGGGAGCTGTTTTTT. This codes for CASRRGDRATGELFF.

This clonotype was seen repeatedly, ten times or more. The CDR3 DNA reads TGTGCCAGCAGCTTGATAGGTCTAGCGGGGGAAGAGACCCAGTACTTC. It codes for CASSLIGLAGEETQYF. This chain uses TRBV5-5 with TRBJ2-5, with 10 bases aligning to TRBD2. Germline CDR1 reads SGHKS; CDR2 reads YYEKEE (reference sequence). The CDR3 has 16 amino acids. Trimming took 1 base from V and 3 from J; bases not matched to a gene: 6.

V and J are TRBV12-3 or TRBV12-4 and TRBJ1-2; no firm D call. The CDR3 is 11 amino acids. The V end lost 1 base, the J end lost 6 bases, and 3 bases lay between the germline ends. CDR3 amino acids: CASSLGHGYTF. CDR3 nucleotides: TGTGCCAGCAGTTTAGGGCATGGCTACACCTTC.

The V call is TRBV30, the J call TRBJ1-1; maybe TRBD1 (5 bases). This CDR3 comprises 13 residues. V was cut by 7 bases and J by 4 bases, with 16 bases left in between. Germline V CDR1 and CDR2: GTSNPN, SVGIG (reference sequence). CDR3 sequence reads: CALKTRRGTEAFF. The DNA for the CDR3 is TGTGCCTTGAAGACACGGAGGGGCACTGAAGCTTTCTTT.

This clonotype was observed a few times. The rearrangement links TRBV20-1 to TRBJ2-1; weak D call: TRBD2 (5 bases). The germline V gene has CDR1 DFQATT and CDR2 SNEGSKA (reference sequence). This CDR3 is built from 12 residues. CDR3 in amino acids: CSVYGMRNEQFF. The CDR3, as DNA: TGCAGCGTTTACGGGATGAGGAATGAGCAGTTCTTC.

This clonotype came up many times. This chain's CDR3 is CAITTGSGTDTQYF. In nucleotides, the CDR3 is TGTGCCATCACTACAGGGTCGGGCACAGATACGCAGTATTTT. The genes are TRBV2 and TRBJ2-3; D might be TRBD1 (6 bases). Trimming removed 10 bases at V and 1 base at J, with 15 bases between. CDR1 and CDR2 (germline): SNHLY, FYNNEI. CDR3 size: 14 residues. The full variable domain, in which reference TRBV2 and TRBJ2-3 provide the parts outside the CDR3, is EPEVTQTPSHQVTQMGQEVILRCVPISNHLYFYWYRQILGQKVEFLVSFYNNEISEKSEIFDDQFSVERPDGSNFTLKIRSTKLEDSAMYFCAITTGSGTDTQYFGPGTRLTVL.

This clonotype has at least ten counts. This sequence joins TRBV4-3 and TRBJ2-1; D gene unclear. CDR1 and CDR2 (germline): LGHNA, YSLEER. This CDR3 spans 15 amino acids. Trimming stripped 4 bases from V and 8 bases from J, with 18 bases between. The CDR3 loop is CASSPWVGEIHEQFF. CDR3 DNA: TGCGCCAGCAGCCCCTGGGTAGGCGAGATCCATGAGCAGTTCTTC.

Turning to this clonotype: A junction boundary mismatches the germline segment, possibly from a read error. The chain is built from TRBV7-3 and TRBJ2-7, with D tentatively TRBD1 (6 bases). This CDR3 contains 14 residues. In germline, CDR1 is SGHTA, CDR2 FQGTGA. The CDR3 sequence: CASSLSRGSHEQYF. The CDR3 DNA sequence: TGCGCCAGCAGCTTAAGTAGGGGGTCCCACGAGCAGTACTTC. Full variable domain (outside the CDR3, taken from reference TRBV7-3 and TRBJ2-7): GAGVSQTPSNKVTEKGKYVELRCDPISGHTALYWYRQSLGQGPEFLIYFQGTGAADDSGLPNDRFFAVRPEGSVSTLKIQRTERGDSAVYLCASSLSRGSHEQYFGPGTRLTVT.

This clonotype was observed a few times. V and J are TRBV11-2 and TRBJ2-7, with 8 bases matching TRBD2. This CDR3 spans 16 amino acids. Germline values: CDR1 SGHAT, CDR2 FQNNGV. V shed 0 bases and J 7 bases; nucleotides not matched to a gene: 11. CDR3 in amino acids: CASSLDPFGGAGEQYF. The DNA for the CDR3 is TGTGCCAGCAGCTTAGACCCCTTCGGGGGGGCCGGGGAGCAGTACTTC.

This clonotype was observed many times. The CDR3 sequence: CASSLGGGNNQPQHF. The CDR3, as DNA: TGCGCCAGCAGCCTCGGCGGGGGGAACAATCAGCCCCAGCATTTT. The V gene is TRBV5-1, the J gene TRBJ1-5; maybe TRBD1 (5 bases). V gave up 4 bases and J gave up 3 bases, with 14 bases separating them. The CDR3 runs to 15 residues. Germline lookup yields CDR1 SGHRS and CDR2 YFSETQ.

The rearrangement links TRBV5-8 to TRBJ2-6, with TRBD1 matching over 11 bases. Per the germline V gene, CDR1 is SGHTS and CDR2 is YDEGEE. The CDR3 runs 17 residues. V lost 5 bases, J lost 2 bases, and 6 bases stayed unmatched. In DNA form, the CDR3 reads TGTGCCAGCAGGCGGACAGGGGGCGTAGCTGGGGCCAACGTCCTGACTTTC. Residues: CASRRTGGVAGANVLTF.

The CDR3 loop reads CASSSQGVWGERDTEAFF. The CDR3 DNA reads as TGTGCCAGCAGCTCACAAGGGGTCTGGGGAGAAAGGGACACTGAAGCTTTCTTT. The V and J genes are TRBV11-2 and TRBJ1-1; D is possibly TRBD1 (5 bases). CDR1 is SGHAT and CDR2 is FQNNGV in the germline V gene. This CDR3 comprises 18 residues. V was pared by 4 bases and J by 3 bases, with 24 bases between.